The 5 T cell receptor beta chains given below trace back to one sample, sequenced in a study of T cells in Graves' hyperthyroidism and ophthalmopathy. RNA transcripts provided the source from which TCR beta CDR3 regions were amplified. The HTBI set primed first-round TCR CDR3 RT-PCR. TCRdb processed the multiplex PCR reads anew with MiXCR; each CDR3 protein has one entry. Of more than 350,000 distinct CDR3 sequences listed, 15% are singletons. Sequencing was done on a sample of blood. Receptors were obtained from a young woman with Graves' hyperthyroidism.

This clonotype was seen repeatedly, ten times or more. The gene calls are TRBV3-1 and TRBJ2-1; D call uncertain. The CDR3 has 15 residues. Trimming left V 0 bases short and J 2 bases short, with 8 bases between. Germline assignment: CDR1 LGHDT and CDR2 YNNKEL (reference sequence). CDR3 in DNA: TGTGCCAGCAGCCAAGACCTAGGGCCCTACAATGAGCAGTTCTTC. This translates into CASSQDLGPYNEQFF.

A few counts support this clonotype. The chain has TRBV12-3 or TRBV12-4 and TRBJ1-1; D gene unclear. The V gene lost 3 bases and the J gene lost 6 bases, with 11 bases spanning the gap. The CDR3 loop spans 13 amino acids. As DNA, the CDR3 is TGTGCCAGCAGTTTCATTTCACTCGCTGAAGCTTTCTTT. This codes for CASSFISLAEAFF.

This clonotype was recorded many times. The chain links TRBV20-1 to TRBJ2-1; 7 bases are shared with TRBD2. There are 13 residues in the CDR3. The germline V gene has CDR1 DFQATT and CDR2 SNEGSKA (reference sequence). After removal of 4 bases from V and 7 bases from J, the junction contained 7 bases not matched to a gene. The CDR3 region has the DNA TGCAGTGCTAAAGGACTAGTTAGGAATGAGCAGTTCTTC. The encoded protein is CSAKGLVRNEQFF.

This clonotype was seen more than once but under ten times. This rearrangement joins TRBV4-2 to TRBJ2-5; D may be TRBD1 or TRBD2 (6 bases each). V was trimmed by 3 bases and J by 3 bases, leaving 11 bases between them. Germline-derived CDR1 and CDR2 are LGHNA and YNFKEQ. CDR3 size: 14 residues. CDR3 DNA: TGTGCCAGCAGCCAGGCGGGACAAAAAGAGACCCAGTACTTC. This sequence encodes CASSQAGQKETQYF.

In its sample, this clonotype was seen many times. The V gene is TRBV28, the J gene TRBJ2-1; D remains ambiguous. The germline CDR1 and CDR2 sequences are MDHEN and SYDVKM. Deletions cut 2 bases from V and 9 bases from J, with 8 bases between. This CDR3 has 12 residues. The CDR3 here is CASSLPGVEQFF. The CDR3 DNA reads TGTGCCAGCAGTTTACCGGGCGTTGAGCAGTTCTTC.